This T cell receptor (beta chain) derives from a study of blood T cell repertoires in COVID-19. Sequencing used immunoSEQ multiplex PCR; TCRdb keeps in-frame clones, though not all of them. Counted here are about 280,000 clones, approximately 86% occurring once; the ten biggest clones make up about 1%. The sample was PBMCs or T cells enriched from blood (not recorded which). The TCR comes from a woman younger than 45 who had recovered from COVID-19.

CDR3 residues: CASSGGRSGYGYTF. DNA for the CDR3: TGTGCCAGCTCAGGCGGGCGATCGGGCTATGGCTACACCTTC. The chain combines TRBV18 with TRBJ1-2, with unresolved D. V was pared by 5 bases and J by 4 bases, with 14 bases between. Germline V lookup: CDR1 KGHSH, CDR2 LQKENI. The CDR3 has 14 amino acids.